This is a list of T cell receptor beta chains from one sample in a study of T cells after yellow fever vaccination. TCRdb reanalysed the 5' RACE reads using MiXCR and keeps one entry per CDR3 protein. This table holds over 110,000 distinct CDR3 sequences, roughly 8% found once. The sample was CD4+ T cells sorted from PBMCs, taken 5 days after the yellow fever booster vaccination. The receptor source for this set is a young man who received the YFV17D yellow fever vaccine. Each CDR3 is given with its conserved first and last residue. The D gene is left open where the match is weak. Only some rows state a clone size, as once, few, many or a class for expanded clones.

DNA	CDR3	J	size	length	D	V
TGTGCCAGCAGCCGGACTAGTCTTGATAACATTCAGTACTTC	CASSRTSLDNIQYF	TRBJ2-4	many	14	TRBD2	TRBV7-2
TGTGCCAGTTCTTCGGACAGGGGTTCGAACATTCAGTACTTC	CASSSDRGSNIQYF	TRBJ2-4	-	14	TRBD1	TRBV19
TGTGCCATCAGGGGAGACAGGGGGGTCGAGACCCAGTACTTC	CAIRGDRGVETQYF	TRBJ2-5	many	14	TRBD1	TRBV10-3
TGTGCCAGCAGTCGGCGGGTCTCCGAGCAGTACTTC	CASSRRVSEQYF	TRBJ2-7	few	12	-	TRBV12-3/TRBV12-4
TGTGCCAGCAGCTTATCCGCTAGCGGGATATGCACAGATACGCAGTATTTT	CASSLSASGICTDTQYF	TRBJ2-3	many	17	TRBD2	TRBV7-4
TGTGCCAGTAGTATAGTTGACCGCAACGCCCAGCATTTT	CASSIVDRNAQHF	TRBJ1-5	many	13	-	TRBV19
TGTGCCAGCAGCCCCGATGAAGCCGCAGGCGGTCTAAAAAACAATGAGCAGTTCTTC	CASSPDEAAGGLKNNEQFF	TRBJ2-1	many	19	-	TRBV21-1
TGTGCCAGCTCACCACCGGGCGGAGCGGAGACCCAGTACTTC	CASSPPGGAETQYF	TRBJ2-5	few	14	-	TRBV18
TGTGCCAGCTCACCAATGCCACCAGCCTCTGGGGCCAACGTCCTGACTTTC	CASSPMPPASGANVLTF	TRBJ2-6	few	17	-	TRBV18
TGTGCCAGTAGTCCACCGACAGGGGTACTTGCACGCGAGCAGTACTTC	CASSPPTGVLAREQYF	TRBJ2-7	many	16	TRBD1	TRBV19
TGTGCCAGCAGCTTACTAGCGGACCCCACAACCGGGGAGCTGTTTTTT	CASSLLADPTTGELFF	TRBJ2-2	-	16	TRBD2	TRBV7-3
TGTGCCAGCAGCGCGACAGGGAGCAATCAGCCCCAGCATTTT	CASSATGSNQPQHF	TRBJ1-5	many	14	-	TRBV21-1
TGCAGCGTTGCGTTCCAATTCTACGAGCAGTACTTC	CSVAFQFYEQYF	TRBJ2-7	many	12	-	TRBV29-1
TGTGCCAGCAGTACCGGGGGAGGTCAGCCCCAGCATTTT	CASSTGGGQPQHF	TRBJ1-5	many	13	-	TRBV7-9
TGTGCCAGCAGAGCAGGGCGCTATCAGCCCCAGCATTTT	CASRAGRYQPQHF	TRBJ1-5	many	13	-	TRBV6-5
TGCGCCAGCAGCCGAGACGAACTAACAGGGAGCTCCTACAATGAGCAGTTCTTC	CASSRDELTGSSYNEQFF	TRBJ2-1	few	18	-	TRBV4-3
TGTGCCAGCAGTTTAGCGGACAGGGGAAACACCATATATTTT	CASSLADRGNTIYF	TRBJ1-3	many	14	TRBD1	TRBV12-3/TRBV12-4
TGTGCCAGCAGCTCATGGACGGGACAGGGGTTCGAGCAGTACTTC	CASSSWTGQGFEQYF	TRBJ2-7	many	15	TRBD1	TRBV7-2
TGTGCCAGCTCACCTCGGACTAGCGGGAGTCTAGATACGCAGTATTTT	CASSPRTSGSLDTQYF	TRBJ2-3	many	16	TRBD2	TRBV18
TGTGCCAGCAGCCTAGGACTAGTAAATGGGCAGTTCTTC	CASSLGLVNGQFF	TRBJ2-1	few	13	TRBD2	TRBV12-3/TRBV12-4
TGTGCCAGCAGCCCCCGGACAGCTCCCTCCGAGCAGTACTTC	CASSPRTAPSEQYF	TRBJ2-7	many	14	-	TRBV9
TGTGCCAGCAGCCTTGGACTAGCGGGGATCCAAGAGACCCAGTACTTC	CASSLGLAGIQETQYF	TRBJ2-5	many	16	TRBD2	TRBV7-2
TGTGCCTGGAGTGGAGCGAGGGCGGGGAATTCACCCCTCCACTTT	CAWSGARAGNSPLHF	TRBJ1-6	-	15	-	TRBV30
TGTGCCAGCACTTCAGGGAAAGAGCAGTACTTC	CASTSGKEQYF	TRBJ2-7	many	11	-	TRBV12-3/TRBV12-4
TGTGCCAGCAGCAGACAGGGGGCGAAGGAGACCCAGTACTTC	CASSRQGAKETQYF	TRBJ2-5	many	14	TRBD1	TRBV7-2
TGTGCCAGCTCCCCCCGCGAATACGAGCAGTACTTC	CASSPREYEQYF	TRBJ2-7	few	12	-	TRBV18
TGTGCCAGCAGATTCCTGACTGAAACTGGGGCCAACGTCCTGACTTTC	CASRFLTETGANVLTF	TRBJ2-6	-	16	-	TRBV27
TGTGCCTGGAGTGTCGGGGGAGGGTCCAGGAGTGAGCAGTTCTTC	CAWSVGGGSRSEQFF	TRBJ2-1	-	15	TRBD2	TRBV30
TGTGCCAGCTCACCACCAGAAGCCGTCGGAAATACGCAGTATTTT	CASSPPEAVGNTQYF	TRBJ2-3	many	15	-	TRBV18
TGCGCCAGCAGCTCGCATGGGACTAGCGGCGATGAGCAGTTCTTC	CASSSHGTSGDEQFF	TRBJ2-1	many	15	TRBD2	TRBV5-1
TGTGCCAGCGCGGGGCCCCCACGGAACACTGAAGCTTTCTTT	CASAGPPRNTEAFF	TRBJ1-1	few	14	-	TRBV2
TGTGCCATCAGTGCGCAGTTACAAGAGACCCAGTACTTC	CAISAQLQETQYF	TRBJ2-5	many	13	-	TRBV10-3
TGTGCCAGCCATACCGGGACAGACTACAATGAGCAGTTCTTC	CASHTGTDYNEQFF	TRBJ2-1	many	14	TRBD1	TRBV2
TGCAGTGCTAGAGTAGGTGGGCGGGAGGGCCAAGGAGAGACCCAGTACTTC	CSARVGGREGQGETQYF	TRBJ2-5	-	17	TRBD2	TRBV20-1
TGTGCCACCGAGCGGGACTATGAGCAGTTCTTC	CATERDYEQFF	TRBJ2-1	many	11	TRBD2	TRBV6-5
TGTGCCAGCAGGGAGATGACGGATCAGCCCCAGCATTTT	CASREMTDQPQHF	TRBJ1-5	few	13	-	TRBV6-1
TGCGCCAGCAGCCAGGGGACAGGGGTTAGCTCCTACAATGAGCAGTTCTTC	CASSQGTGVSSYNEQFF	TRBJ2-1	many	17	TRBD1	TRBV4-3
TGCGCCAGCAGCCGGTCCGCAGTGCGCAATCACGAGCAGTACTTC	CASSRSAVRNHEQYF	TRBJ2-7	many	15	-	TRBV4-3
TGTGCCAGCAGCGTAGGGGGAGGGGGCTCCTACAATGAGCAGTTCTTC	CASSVGGGGSYNEQFF	TRBJ2-1	-	16	-	TRBV7-2
TGCTGTGCCACCGGGACTAGCGGGAGAACCAACTACAATGAGCAGTTCTTC	CCATGTSGRTNYNEQFF	TRBJ2-1	-	17	TRBD2	TRBV20-1
TGTGCCAGCAGCCAAGGGACAGTGGGGAACACCGGGGAGCTGTTTTTT	CASSQGTVGNTGELFF	TRBJ2-2	many	16	TRBD1	TRBV7-9
TGTGCCAGCAGTGCAAGCACAGATACGCAGTATTTT	CASSASTDTQYF	TRBJ2-3	many	12	-	TRBV12-3/TRBV12-4
TGTGCCAGCAAGATTGACAGGCCCGGGACCCAGTACTTC	CASKIDRPGTQYF	TRBJ2-5	many	13	-	TRBV12-3/TRBV12-4
TGTGCCAGCGGACGGACTAGCGGGACATACAATGAGCAGTTCTTC	CASGRTSGTYNEQFF	TRBJ2-1	many	15	TRBD2	TRBV7-2
TGTGCCAGCAGACGGACTAGCGATAACGAGCAGTACTTC	CASRRTSDNEQYF	TRBJ2-7	-	13	TRBD2	TRBV5-4
TGCAGTGCTTCCCGGGCTAGCGGGAGGATCAATGAGCAGTTCTTC	CSASRASGRINEQFF	TRBJ2-1	many	15	TRBD2	TRBV20-1
TGTGCCAGTAGTATAGAGGACGCCCGGACTGAAGCTTTCTTT	CASSIEDARTEAFF	TRBJ1-1	many	14	-	TRBV19
TGCGCCAGCAGCTTGGCGATCAGCTGGGAGACCCAGTACTTC	CASSLAISWETQYF	TRBJ2-5	medium-sized	14	-	TRBV5-1
TGCAGTGCTAGCACGGCAAGGCCCTTCCAAGAGACCCAGTACTTC	CSASTARPFQETQYF	TRBJ2-5	-	15	-	TRBV20-1
TGCGCCAGCAGCGCGACTTCGGGGGCCGGATTAGGAAAACTGTTTTTT	CASSATSGAGLGKLFF	TRBJ1-4	many	16	-	TRBV4-3
TGTGCCAGCAGTTACTACAACAGGGGTGGCACCGGGGAGCTGTTTTTT	CASSYYNRGGTGELFF	TRBJ2-2	many	16	TRBD1	TRBV6-5
TGCGCCAGCAGCCAAGCCCCCGGACCCCGGGAGCTGTTTTTT	CASSQAPGPRELFF	TRBJ2-2	many	14	-	TRBV4-3
TGCGCCAGCAGCCAAACCTCGAGCGGGGTAGGGGATACGCAGTATTTT	CASSQTSSGVGDTQYF	TRBJ2-3	many	16	TRBD2	TRBV4-3
TGCAGTGCTAGGACAGTGAACACTGAAGCTTTCTTT	CSARTVNTEAFF	TRBJ1-1	many	12	-	TRBV20-1
TGTGCCTCCACAGGGACCCACGGAAATGAGCAGTTCTTC	CASTGTHGNEQFF	TRBJ2-1	many	13	-	TRBV30
TGTGCCATCAGTGAGCTACTTCCGGGACAGGGCTCCACCGGGGAGCTGTTTTTT	CAISELLPGQGSTGELFF	TRBJ2-2	few	18	TRBD1	TRBV10-3
TGCGCCAGCAGCTTGGATGGGACAGGGTCTTCCTACGAGCAGTACTTC	CASSLDGTGSSYEQYF	TRBJ2-7	many	16	TRBD1	TRBV5-1
TGTGCCAGCAGTTTAGGACAGGGCAGGGACAATGAGCAGTTCTTC	CASSLGQGRDNEQFF	TRBJ2-1	-	15	TRBD1	TRBV12-3/TRBV12-4
TGTGCCAGCTCAGCAACCGGGGCCCGCTACAATGAGCAGTTCTTC	CASSATGARYNEQFF	TRBJ2-1	many	15	-	TRBV18